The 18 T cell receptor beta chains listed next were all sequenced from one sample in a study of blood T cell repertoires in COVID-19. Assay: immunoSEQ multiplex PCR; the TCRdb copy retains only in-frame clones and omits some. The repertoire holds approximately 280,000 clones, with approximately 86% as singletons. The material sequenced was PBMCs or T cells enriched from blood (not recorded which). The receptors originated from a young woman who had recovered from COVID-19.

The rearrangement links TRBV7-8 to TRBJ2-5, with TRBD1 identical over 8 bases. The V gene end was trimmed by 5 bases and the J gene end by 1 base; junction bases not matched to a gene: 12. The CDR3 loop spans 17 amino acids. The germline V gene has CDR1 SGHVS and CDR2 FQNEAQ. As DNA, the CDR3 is TGTGCCAGCAGCCCGAGACAGGGGAGAGGATCCCAAGAGACCCAGTACTTC. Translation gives CASSPRQGRGSQETQYF.

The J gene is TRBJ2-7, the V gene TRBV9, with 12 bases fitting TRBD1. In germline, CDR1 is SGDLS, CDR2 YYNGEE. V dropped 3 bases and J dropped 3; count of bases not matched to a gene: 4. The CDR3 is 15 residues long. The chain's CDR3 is CASSARDRGLYEQYF. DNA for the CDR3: TGTGCCAGCAGCGCCCGGGACAGGGGGCTCTACGAGCAGTACTTC. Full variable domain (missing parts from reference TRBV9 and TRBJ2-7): DSGVTQTPKHLITATGQRVTLRCSPRSGDLSVYWYQQSLDQGLQFLIQYYNGEERAKGNILERFSAQQFPDLHSELNLSSLELGDSALYFCASSARDRGLYEQYFGPGTRLTVT.

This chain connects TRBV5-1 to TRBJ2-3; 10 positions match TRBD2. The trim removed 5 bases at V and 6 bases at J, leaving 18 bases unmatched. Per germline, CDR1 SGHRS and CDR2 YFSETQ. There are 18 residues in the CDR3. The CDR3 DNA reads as TGCGCCAGCAGTCTCACCCCCCCGACTAGCGGGCGCCGGGATACGCAGTATTTT. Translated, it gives CASSLTPPTSGRRDTQYF. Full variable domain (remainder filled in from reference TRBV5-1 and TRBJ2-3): KAGVTQTPRYLIKTRGQQVTLSCSPISGHRSVSWYQQTPGQGLQFLFEYFSETQRNKGNFPGRFSGRQFSNSRSEMNVSTLELGDSALYLCASSLTPPTSGRRDTQYFGPGTRLTVL.

The CDR3 loop is CAWTIGRANYGYTF. CDR3 bases: TGTGCCTGGACGATCGGCAGGGCTAACTATGGCTACACCTTC. The chain has TRBV30 and TRBJ1-2, with D tentatively TRBD1 (5 bases). Germline-derived CDR1 and CDR2 are GTSNPN and SVGIG (reference sequence). The CDR3 has 14 residues. Trimming took 4 bases from V and 0 from J, leaving 12 bases between them.

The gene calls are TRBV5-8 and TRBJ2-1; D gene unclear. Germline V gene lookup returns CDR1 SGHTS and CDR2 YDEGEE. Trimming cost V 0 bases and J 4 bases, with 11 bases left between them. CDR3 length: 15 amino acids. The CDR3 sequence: CASSLDTRTYNEQFF. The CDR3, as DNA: TGTGCCAGCAGCTTGGACACAAGAACATACAATGAGCAGTTCTTC.

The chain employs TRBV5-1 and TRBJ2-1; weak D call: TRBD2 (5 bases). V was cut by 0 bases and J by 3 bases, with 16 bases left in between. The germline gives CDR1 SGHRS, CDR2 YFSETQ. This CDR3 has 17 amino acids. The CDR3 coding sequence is TGCGCCAGCAGCTTGGTCGTTAGCGCCTCATTCTACAATGAGCAGTTCTTC. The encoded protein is CASSLVVSASFYNEQFF. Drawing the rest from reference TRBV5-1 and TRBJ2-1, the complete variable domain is KAGVTQTPRYLIKTRGQQVTLSCSPISGHRSVSWYQQTPGQGLQFLFEYFSETQRNKGNFPGRFSGRQFSNSRSEMNVSTLELGDSALYLCASSLVVSASFYNEQFFGPGTRLTVL.

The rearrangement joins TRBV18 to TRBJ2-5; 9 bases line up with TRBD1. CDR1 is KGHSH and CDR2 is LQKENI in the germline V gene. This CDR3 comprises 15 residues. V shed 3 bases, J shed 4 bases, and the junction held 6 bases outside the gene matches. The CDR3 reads CASSPTGTGLETQYF. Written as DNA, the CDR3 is TGTGCCAGCTCACCTACGGGGACAGGGTTAGAGACCCAGTACTTC.

CDR3 residues: CASTRKYRVGETQYF. The CDR3 DNA follows: TGTGCCAGCACCCGAAAATACAGGGTAGGAGAGACCCAGTACTTC. V gene TRBV3-1 (or the pseudogene TRBV3-2) combines with J gene TRBJ2-5, with D possibly TRBD1 on 6 matching bases. CDR3 size: 15 residues. V was clipped by 7 bases and J by 4 bases, with 19 bases between them. Germline CDR1 reads LGHDT; CDR2 reads YNNKEL (reference sequence).

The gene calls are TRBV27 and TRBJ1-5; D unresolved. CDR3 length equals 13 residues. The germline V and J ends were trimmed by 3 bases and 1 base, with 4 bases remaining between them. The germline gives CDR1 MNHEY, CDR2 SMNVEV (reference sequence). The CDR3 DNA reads TGTGCCAGCAGTTTGACAAGCAATCAGCCCCAGCATTTT. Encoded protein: CASSLTSNQPQHF.

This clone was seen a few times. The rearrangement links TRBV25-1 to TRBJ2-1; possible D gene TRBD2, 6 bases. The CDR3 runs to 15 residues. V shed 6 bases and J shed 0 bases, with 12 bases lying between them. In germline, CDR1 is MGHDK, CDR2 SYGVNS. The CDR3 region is CASREAGSSYNEQFF. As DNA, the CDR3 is TGTGCCAGCAGAGAGGCGGGGAGCTCCTACAATGAGCAGTTCTTC.

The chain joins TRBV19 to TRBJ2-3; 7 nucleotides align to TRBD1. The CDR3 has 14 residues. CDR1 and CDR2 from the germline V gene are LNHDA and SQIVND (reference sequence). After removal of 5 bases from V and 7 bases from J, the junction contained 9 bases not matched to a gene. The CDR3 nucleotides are TGTGCCAGTAGTGTCGGGACAGACGGGAATACGCAGTATTTT. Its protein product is CASSVGTDGNTQYF. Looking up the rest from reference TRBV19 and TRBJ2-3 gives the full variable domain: DGGITQSPKYLFRKEGQNVTLSCEQNLNHDAMYWYRQDPGQGLRLIYYSQIVNDFQKGDIAEGYSVSREKKESFPLTVTSAQKNPTAFYLCASSVGTDGNTQYFGPGTRLTVL.

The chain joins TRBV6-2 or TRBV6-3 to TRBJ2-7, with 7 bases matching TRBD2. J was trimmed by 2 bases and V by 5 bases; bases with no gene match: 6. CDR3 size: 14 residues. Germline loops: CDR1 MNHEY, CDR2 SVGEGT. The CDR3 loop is CASSSPGLPYEQYF. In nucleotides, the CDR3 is TGTGCCAGCAGTAGTCCGGGACTACCCTACGAGCAGTACTTC.

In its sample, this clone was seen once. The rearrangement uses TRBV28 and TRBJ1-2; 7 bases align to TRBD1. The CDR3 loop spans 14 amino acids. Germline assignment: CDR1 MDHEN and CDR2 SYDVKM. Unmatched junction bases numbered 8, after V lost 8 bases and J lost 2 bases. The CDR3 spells CASRSLGQNYGYTF. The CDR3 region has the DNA TGTGCCAGCCGAAGTTTGGGACAGAACTATGGCTACACCTTC.

The CDR3 DNA sequence: TGTGCCAGCAGTCCCTCCAGGGCGGCCGCCAATCAGCCCCAGCATTTT. Translated: CASSPSRAAANQPQHF. The rearrangement joins TRBV28 to TRBJ1-5, with D possibly TRBD1 on 5 matching bases. CDR3 length: 16 amino acids. Per the germline V gene, CDR1 is MDHEN and CDR2 is SYDVKM. V lost 5 bases and J lost 3, with 17 bases in between.

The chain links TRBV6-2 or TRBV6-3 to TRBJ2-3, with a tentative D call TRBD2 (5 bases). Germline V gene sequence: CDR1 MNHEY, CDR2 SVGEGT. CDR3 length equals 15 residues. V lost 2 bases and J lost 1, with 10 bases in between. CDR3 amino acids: CASSYLNSGTDTQYF. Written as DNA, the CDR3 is TGTGCCAGCAGTTACCTTAATAGCGGCACAGATACGCAGTATTTT.

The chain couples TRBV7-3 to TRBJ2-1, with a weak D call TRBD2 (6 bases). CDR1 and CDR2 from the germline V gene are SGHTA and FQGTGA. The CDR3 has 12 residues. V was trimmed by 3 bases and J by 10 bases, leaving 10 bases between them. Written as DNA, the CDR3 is TGTGCCAGCAGCTTGGATAGCGGCGAGCAGTTCTTC. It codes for CASSLDSGEQFF.

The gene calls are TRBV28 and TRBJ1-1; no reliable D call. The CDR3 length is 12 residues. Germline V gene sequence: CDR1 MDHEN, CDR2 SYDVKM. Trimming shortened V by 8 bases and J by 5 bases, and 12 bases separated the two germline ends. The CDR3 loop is CASVLRGTEAFF. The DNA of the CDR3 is TGTGCCAGCGTCTTACGAGGGACTGAAGCTTTCTTT.

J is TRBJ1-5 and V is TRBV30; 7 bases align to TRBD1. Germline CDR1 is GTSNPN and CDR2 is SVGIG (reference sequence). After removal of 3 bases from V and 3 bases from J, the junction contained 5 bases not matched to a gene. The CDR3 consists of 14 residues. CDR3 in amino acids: CAWRQGSNNQPQHF. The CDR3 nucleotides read TGTGCCTGGAGACAGGGGTCCAACAATCAGCCCCAGCATTTT.